The 27 T cell receptor beta chains reported below all come from one sample, sequenced in a study of beta chain features in type 1 diabetes. Their specific antigens are unknown. Sequencing targeted expressed TCRB transcripts, as all isolated RNA had been reverse transcribed. Clones were read by immunoSEQ multiplex PCR, and TCRdb kept only the in-frame ones, dropping some. The data contain some 250,000 clones, roughly 10% of them singletons. Notes on the study in general: For Type 1 diabetes patients, all four CD4+ subsets carried TCRB CDR3s that were moderately but significantly shorter.

The sample taken for sequencing was naive CD4+ T cells from blood. The origin of the receptors is a man aged 30 to 39 with type 1 diabetes.

The chain combines TRBV6-5 with TRBJ2-2, with D maybe TRBD1 (5 bases). The germline V and J ends were trimmed by 10 bases and 1 base, with 10 bases remaining between them. This CDR3 is built from 13 residues. Germline-derived CDR1 and CDR2 are MNHEY and SVGAGI. The CDR3 DNA reads as TGTGCCACCCGACAGCAGAACACCGGGGAGCTGTTTTTT. Protein: CATRQQNTGELFF.

The CDR3 region is CASSSRTGMPEQYF. The CDR3 DNA sequence: TGTGCCAGCAGTTCAAGGACAGGGATGCCCGAGCAGTACTTC. The chain links TRBV28 to TRBJ2-7, with TRBD1 matching over 8 bases. In germline, CDR1 is MDHEN, CDR2 SYDVKM. This CDR3 has 14 amino acids. Trimming removed 4 bases from V and 6 bases from J; junction bases left unmatched: 8.

This clone was recorded a few times. In DNA, the CDR3 is TGTGCCACCAGCAGAGTGACTAGCGGTTACAATGAGCAGTTCTTC. Protein product: CATSRVTSGYNEQFF. V is TRBV15 and J is TRBJ2-1; 9 bases agree with TRBD2. Germline lookup yields CDR1 LNHNV and CDR2 YYDKDF (reference sequence). Trimming removed 1 base from V and 4 bases from J; junction bases left unmatched: 2. CDR3 length: 15 residues.

The rearrangement uses TRBV7-9 and TRBJ1-1; 9 bases fit TRBD1. Unmatched junction bases numbered 5, after V lost 5 bases and J lost 1 base. Germline-derived CDR1 and CDR2 are SEHNR and FQNEAQ (reference sequence). CDR3 size: 15 residues. In DNA, the CDR3 is TGTGCCAGCAGCGCTGGGGACAGGGAGAACACTGAAGCTTTCTTT. This codes for CASSAGDRENTEAFF.

This chain connects TRBV7-9 to TRBJ1-1; D is unresolved. Looked up from germline, CDR1 is SEHNR and CDR2 is FQNEAQ (reference sequence). Trimming removed 10 bases at V and 3 bases at J, with 15 bases between. The CDR3 is made up of 13 amino acids. CDR3 in amino acids: CAISRGGDTEAFF. Here the CDR3 DNA reads TGTGCCATCTCCCGGGGAGGAGACACTGAAGCTTTCTTT.

This clone came up a few times. The chain links TRBV5-6 to TRBJ2-5; D perhaps matches TRBD2 (7 bases). V was clipped by 3 bases and J by 0 bases, with 15 bases between them. Germline CDR1 SGHDT, CDR2 YYEEEE. The CDR3 runs 16 residues. The CDR3 coding sequence is TGTGCCAGCAGCTCACTCCGGGGGGCGTACCAAGAGACCCAGTACTTC. Amino acids: CASSSLRGAYQETQYF.

This clone showed up just a few times. The chain combines TRBV11-2 with TRBJ2-7, with D possibly being TRBD2 (6 bases). CDR1 is SGHAT, CDR2 FQNNGV, per germline. With 4 bases removed from V and 4 bases from J, the gap between germline ends came to 14 bases. There are 14 residues in the CDR3. CDR3 coding DNA: TGTGCCAGCAGCTCGTCGGGACTGACTTACGAGCAGTACTTC. Protein product: CASSSSGLTYEQYF.

This clone was seen only a few times. The chain combines TRBV7-3 with TRBJ1-6; no clear D. V lost 1 base to trimming and J lost 6 bases, with 4 bases between them. The CDR3 spans 13 residues. CDR1 SGHTA and CDR2 FQGTGA come from the germline V gene. This CDR3 is CASSLNSNSPLHF. The CDR3 nucleotides are TGTGCCAGCAGCTTAAACAGTAATTCACCCCTCCACTTT.

This clone was counted only a few times. The V and J genes are TRBV7-3 and TRBJ2-1; D might be TRBD1 (5 bases). This CDR3 spans 16 amino acids. Trimming took 5 bases from V and 4 from J, leaving 18 bases between them. Germline CDR1 is SGHTA and CDR2 is FQGTGA. This CDR3 reads CASSPDPWQGYNEQFF. CDR3 in DNA: TGTGCCAGCAGCCCGGATCCCTGGCAGGGATACAATGAGCAGTTCTTC.

The chain joins TRBV7-9 to TRBJ2-1, with D uncertain. Deletions cut 1 base from V and 10 bases from J, with 11 bases between. The CDR3 extends over 13 amino acids. Per germline, CDR1 SEHNR and CDR2 FQNEAQ (reference sequence). DNA for the CDR3: TGTGCCAGCAGCTTAGATAGTGGGCAGGAGCAGTTCTTC. The encoded protein is CASSLDSGQEQFF.

The V call is TRBV6-5, the J call TRBJ2-1, with TRBD1 matching over 11 bases. V trimming: 10 bases; J trimming: 7 bases; junction bases outside the gene matches: 9. The V gene's germline CDR1 is MNHEY and CDR2 SVGAGI. The CDR3 has 14 residues. The CDR3 nucleotides read TGTGCCACCCACGGACAGGGGGCGAGTAATGAGCAGTTCTTC. Translation: CATHGQGASNEQFF.

The gene calls are TRBV7-2 and TRBJ2-5, with a tentative D call TRBD2 (6 bases). Trimming stripped 4 bases from V and 7 bases from J, with 13 bases between. This CDR3 contains 13 residues. Germline CDR1 SGHTA, CDR2 FQGNSA. The CDR3 reads CASSSGGKGTQYF. DNA of the CDR3: TGTGCCAGCAGCTCAGGCGGGAAGGGGACCCAGTACTTC.

This chain links TRBV25-1 with TRBJ1-1; D may be TRBD1 (5 bases). Germline CDR1 and CDR2: MGHDK and SYGVNS. The V and J ends lost 1 base and 5 bases respectively, with 14 bases between them. This CDR3 has 15 amino acids. Here the CDR3 reads CASSEFQTGGTEAFF. The CDR3 DNA is TGTGCCAGCAGTGAATTTCAAACAGGTGGGACTGAAGCTTTCTTT.

The chain joins TRBV4-1 to TRBJ2-2; D is unresolved. Germline loops: CDR1 MGHRA, CDR2 YSYEKL. V lost 0 bases to trimming and J lost 7 bases, with 18 bases between them. This CDR3 has 17 residues. Here the CDR3 DNA reads TGCGCCAGCAGCCAAGATCGTACCAGGCGCCGTTTCGGGGAGCTGTTTTTT. It specifies CASSQDRTRRRFGELFF.

V usage is TRBV5-1 and J usage is TRBJ1-1; D call uncertain. Germline CDR1 SGHRS, CDR2 YFSETQ. The ends were cut back, 2 bases at V and 0 bases at J, with 8 bases in the middle. The CDR3 contains 14 residues. Here the CDR3 DNA reads TGCGCCAGCAGCTTCTGGAGCATGAACACTGAAGCTTTCTTT. It translates to CASSFWSMNTEAFF.

This clone turned up a few times. The chain joins TRBV15 to TRBJ2-7; D remains unclear. CDR3 size: 11 residues. Germline CDR1 and CDR2: LNHNV and YYDKDF (reference sequence). V gave up 8 bases and J gave up 3 bases, with 8 bases separating them. The CDR3 sequence is CATGHNYEQYF. CDR3 DNA sequence: TGTGCCACCGGGCACAACTACGAGCAGTACTTC.

This clone was counted only a few times. The chain joins TRBV5-1 to TRBJ2-4; TRBD1 agrees at 8 bases. The V gene's germline CDR1 is SGHRS and CDR2 YFSETQ. V lost 4 bases to trimming and J lost 1 base; unmatched junction nucleotides: 16. This CDR3 is built from 19 residues. The CDR3 DNA sequence: TGCGCCAGCAGCGGTGGACAGGGCCGAGGCGAGTGGGCCAAAAACATTCAGTACTTC. Translation gives CASSGGQGRGEWAKNIQYF.

V gene TRBV2 combines with J gene TRBJ1-5; a weak D match, TRBD1 (6 bases). Per the germline V gene, CDR1 is SNHLY and CDR2 is FYNNEI. The CDR3 runs 14 residues. V lost 6 bases to trimming and J lost 7 bases, with 16 bases between them. CDR3 DNA: TGTGCCAGCAGAGGTCTCAGGGGAGTCCAGCCCCAGCATTTT. The encoded protein is CASRGLRGVQPQHF.

V usage is TRBV7-2 and J usage is TRBJ2-3; weak D call: TRBD1 (6 bases). The germline gives CDR1 SGHTA, CDR2 FQGNSA. V shed 5 bases and J shed 6 bases, with 21 bases lying between them. This CDR3 region has 16 residues. CDR3 bases: TGTGCCAGCAGCCTACTTTTGGGCAGGGGACGGGATACGCAGTATTTT. As protein: CASSLLLGRGRDTQYF. Filled out from reference TRBV7-2 and TRBJ2-3, the complete variable domain reads GAGVSQSPSNKVTEKGKDVELRCDPISGHTALYWYRQSLGQGLEFLIYFQGNSAPDKSGLPSDRFSAERTGGSVSTLTIQRTQQEDSAVYLCASSLLLGRGRDTQYFGPGTRLTVL.

The V gene is TRBV7-3, the J gene TRBJ2-2; D may be TRBD2 (6 bases). Germline V gene lookup returns CDR1 SGHTA and CDR2 FQGTGA. This CDR3 is built from 13 residues. Deletions cut 2 bases from V and 6 bases from J, with 7 bases between. CDR3: CASSLWGAGELFF. The CDR3 coding sequence is TGTGCCAGCAGCTTATGGGGGGCCGGGGAGCTGTTTTTT.

In this sample, this clone turned up a few times. The genes are TRBV5-1 and TRBJ2-5, with 11 bases that match TRBD2. V lost 4 bases, J lost 7 bases, and 9 bases stayed unmatched. The germline V gene has CDR1 SGHRS and CDR2 YFSETQ. CDR3 length: 15 amino acids. CDR3 bases: TGCGCCAGCAGCCCGACACTAGCGGGGGAGGTGACCCAGTACTTC. Protein product: CASSPTLAGEVTQYF.

This clone has a handful of counts. The V and J genes are TRBV11-3 and TRBJ2-3, with unresolved D. Trimming shortened V by 9 bases and J by 4 bases, and 20 bases separated the two germline ends. Germline CDR1 and CDR2: SGHNT and YENEEA. The CDR3 covers 15 residues. CDR3 in amino acids: CARSLGPFWADTQYF. The CDR3 bases are TGTGCCAGGTCGTTGGGCCCCTTTTGGGCAGATACGCAGTATTTT.

This rearrangement joins TRBV4-1 to TRBJ2-1; TRBD2 agrees at 8 bases. With 6 bases clipped from V and 8 bases from J, the junction kept 12 bases outside the gene matches. The CDR3 covers 15 residues. Germline V gene lookup returns CDR1 MGHRA and CDR2 YSYEKL. The DNA for the CDR3 is TGCGCCAGCAGTCCCACCGGACTAGCCAGGGATGAGCAGTTCTTC. It specifies CASSPTGLARDEQFF.

This clone has only a few counts. The J gene is TRBJ2-3, the V gene TRBV29-1; D may be TRBD2 (6 bases). V shed 2 bases and J shed 3 bases, with 9 bases lying between them. CDR3 length: 13 amino acids. Germline values: CDR1 SQVTM, CDR2 ANQGSEA. Here the CDR3 DNA reads TGCAGCGTTGAACAGGCGGGGACAGATACGCAGTATTTT. Translating it yields CSVEQAGTDTQYF.

This clone was recorded a few times. The chain combines TRBV15 with TRBJ1-1; 8 positions agree with TRBD1. The CDR3 sequence is 15 residues long. The germline V gene encodes CDR1 LNHNV and CDR2 YYDKDF (reference sequence). The junction had 7 bases not matched to a gene; V was cut back by 4 bases and J by 3 bases. The CDR3 coding sequence is TGTGCCACCAGCACCCCTGACAGGGGCTACACTGAAGCTTTCTTT. It is translated as CATSTPDRGYTEAFF.

This clone has a handful of counts. V is TRBV7-3 and J is TRBJ2-3; tentative D call: TRBD1 (6 bases). The CDR3 spans 14 residues. Deletions cut 0 bases from V and 3 bases from J, with 7 bases between. Germline V gene sequence: CDR1 SGHTA, CDR2 FQGTGA. In DNA, the CDR3 is TGTGCCAGCAGCTTAACTCAGGGGACAGATACGCAGTATTTT. As protein: CASSLTQGTDTQYF.

This sequence joins TRBV7-2 and TRBJ2-7; TRBD2 agrees at 7 bases. V shed 1 base and J 4 bases; nucleotides not matched to a gene: 7. The CDR3 is 15 residues long. From germline, CDR1 is SGHTA and CDR2 FQGNSA. The CDR3 here is CASSLEWLAAYEQYF. The CDR3 DNA is TGTGCCAGCAGCTTAGAGTGGCTAGCGGCTTACGAGCAGTACTTC.